A selection of T cell receptor beta chains follows, all from one sample in a study of Ad26.COV2.S vaccination and SARS-CoV-2 variants. The data were produced by immunoSEQ multiplex PCR, yet TCRdb's version contains in-frame clones alone and is incomplete. The sample consists of 350,000 to 550,000 clones, about 88% of them appearing once. Sample: peripheral blood, taken in a trial of Ad26.COV2.S vaccine versus placebo. The receptors here all came from a person aged 18 to 65 who received the Ad26.COV2.S COVID-19 vaccine or a placebo. CDR3s include the opening cysteine and the closing phenylalanine or tryptophan. The order of the fields is J gene, D gene, clone size, V gene, CDR3 DNA, CDR3 protein. The D gene is left open where the match is weak. Not every row has a clone size; where given, it reads once, few, many or a size class.

TRBJ2-3,.,.,TRBV5-4,TGTGCCAGCTCCCCCTCAAAGACCGGGACTAGCACAGATACGCAGTATTTT,CASSPSKTGTSTDTQYF
TRBJ2-1,TRBD1,.,TRBV7-8,TGTGCCAGCAGCCGGACAGGGGGCCTATACAATGAGCAGTTCTTC,CASSRTGGLYNEQFF
TRBJ2-5,.,.,TRBV28,TGTGCCAGCAGTTCCCCGGGACGGGAGACCCAGTACTTC,CASSSPGRETQYF
TRBJ1-3,.,.,TRBV19,TGTGCCAGTAGTGTTTCAGGACGCAAAAACACCATATATTTT,CASSVSGRKNTIYF
TRBJ1-5,.,.,TRBV24-1,TGTGCCACCAGTGATACGGGGTGGGGCGCCAATCAGCCCCAGCATTTT,CATSDTGWGANQPQHF
TRBJ2-5,.,.,TRBV5-1,TGCGCCAGCAGCTTGTGGCAGGGGGGCCAAGAGACCCAGTACTTC,CASSLWQGGQETQYF
TRBJ2-1,.,few,TRBV7-3,TGTGCCAGCAGCTTAGCCCCTAGACTCAATGAGCAGTTCTTC,CASSLAPRLNEQFF
TRBJ2-7,.,.,TRBV20-1,TGCAGGGTCGACAGGTCCTACGAGCAGTACTTC,CRVDRSYEQYF
TRBJ2-5,.,.,TRBV5-8,TGTGCCAGTCTTTTGTGGAGGCGGGGGACCCAGTACTTC,CASLLWRRGTQYF
TRBJ2-2,.,.,TRBV5-4,TGTGCCAGCAGCCTGGGGCTCTGGGGTGCCGGGGAGCTGTTTTTT,CASSLGLWGAGELFF
TRBJ1-6,.,.,TRBV30,TGTGCCTGGCACCGTGGCTCCTATAATTCACCCCTCCACTTT,CAWHRGSYNSPLHF
TRBJ1-4,.,.,TRBV19,TGTGCCAGTAGTATCGGGAACGGGAATGAAAAACTGTTTTTT,CASSIGNGNEKLFF
TRBJ2-2,.,.,TRBV5-1,TGCGCCAGCACCAAATACACAGGCGCGAACACCGGGGAGCTGTTTTTT,CASTKYTGANTGELFF
TRBJ2-6,.,.,TRBV11-3,TGTGCCAGCACCCGATTCCCCTCTGGGGCCAACGTCCTGACTTTC,CASTRFPSGANVLTF
TRBJ1-5,TRBD1,.,TRBV19,TGTGCCAGTAGTAGAACAGGGGTTCAGCCCCAGCATTTT,CASSRTGVQPQHF
TRBJ2-2,TRBD1,.,TRBV2,TGTGCCAGCAGGGACAGGGCGCGGACCGGGGAGCTGTTTTTT,CASRDRARTGELFF
TRBJ2-5,TRBD1,.,TRBV20-1,TGCAGTGCTAGTGACGGGACAGGGGGCGAGACCCAGTACTTC,CSASDGTGGETQYF
TRBJ2-5,.,.,TRBV5-1,TGCGCCAGCAGCGGGGGCTTGCGGGGGCAAGAGACCCAGTACTTC,CASSGGLRGQETQYF
TRBJ1-2,.,.,TRBV6-1,TGTGCCAGCAGTGATTTGGCAGGTGGGGGCGCAGCCTATGGCTACACCTTC,CASSDLAGGGAAYGYTF
TRBJ2-1,TRBD2,.,TRBV5-1,TGCGCCAGCAGCTACCCCGGGGGGGAGCAGTTCTTC,CASSYPGGEQFF
TRBJ1-1,.,.,TRBV25-1,TGTGCCAGCAGTGACGACGTAAACACTGAAGCTTTCTTT,CASSDDVNTEAFF
TRBJ2-3,TRBD2,.,TRBV6-2/TRBV6-3,TGTGCCAGCAGTTACAAACTAGCGGGGTACACAGATACGCAGTATTTT,CASSYKLAGYTDTQYF
TRBJ2-1,.,.,TRBV5-4,TGTGCCAGCAGAAGTGGGGGAATCAATGAGCAGTTCTTC,CASRSGGINEQFF
TRBJ2-5,.,.,TRBV4-2,TGTGCCAGCAGCCAAGATCTGGCTAGAGCTTGGGAGACCCAGTACTTC,CASSQDLARAWETQYF
TRBJ2-5,.,.,TRBV6-5,TGTGCCAGCAGTAACCCCACGCGGACCCAGTACTTC,CASSNPTRTQYF
TRBJ2-5,.,.,TRBV5-1,TGCGCCAGCAGCCCCCCACGGACGGGGGAGACCCAGTACTTC,CASSPPRTGETQYF
TRBJ2-7,.,.,TRBV7-9,TGTGCCAGCAGCCGCCGGGACGGCTCCTACGAGCAGTACTTC,CASSRRDGSYEQYF
TRBJ1-2,.,.,TRBV6-5,TGTGCCACGACCCAACTTAACTATGGCTACACCTTC,CATTQLNYGYTF
TRBJ2-5,TRBD1,.,TRBV7-3,TGTGCCAGCAGCTTCACCGGGACAGGGGCGTCAGAGACCCAGTACTTC,CASSFTGTGASETQYF
TRBJ1-1,.,.,TRBV2,TGTGCCAGCAGTAGAAAGAACACTGAAGCTTTCTTT,CASSRKNTEAFF
TRBJ2-3,.,.,TRBV9,TGTGCCAGCAGCGGGGGAGCCTCAGATACGCAGTATTTT,CASSGGASDTQYF
TRBJ2-5,TRBD2,.,TRBV29-1,TGCAGCGTAGACGGGACTAGCGGGAGTATTGAGACCCAGTACTTC,CSVDGTSGSIETQYF
TRBJ1-1,TRBD1,.,TRBV4-3,TGCGCCAGCAGCGACAGGGAGGAAGGAGCTTTCTTT,CASSDREEGAFF
TRBJ2-7,.,once,TRBV5-8,TGTGCCAGCAGTCGGAGACACTACGAGCAGTACTTC,CASSRRHYEQYF
TRBJ2-3,.,once,TRBV5-1,TGCGCCAGCACTGGAGGACTGACAACAGATACGCAGTATTTT,CASTGGLTTDTQYF
TRBJ2-3,TRBD1,.,TRBV4-2,TGTGCCAGCAGCCAAGACGGGACAGGGACCACAGATACGCAGTATTTT,CASSQDGTGTTDTQYF
TRBJ2-1,TRBD2,.,TRBV4-1,TGCGCCAGCAGCCCCTACTACAGGGGCGAGTCCGGGACTAGCGGTTACAATGAGCAGTTCTTC,CASSPYYRGESGTSGYNEQFF
TRBJ1-2,.,once,TRBV30,TGTGCCTGGAGCGACAGAAACTATGGCTACACCTTC,CAWSDRNYGYTF
TRBJ2-7,.,once,TRBV15,TGTGCCACCAGCCCCGCCAGGGATTCGGGCTACGAGCAGTACTTC,CATSPARDSGYEQYF
TRBJ2-2,.,.,TRBV7-2,TGTGCCAGCAGCCCAGACCTCAGTTATTTGTACACCGGGGAGCTGTTTTTT,CASSPDLSYLYTGELFF
TRBJ2-3,.,.,TRBV20-1,TGCAGCCCCTCGAGGCCCGATACGCAGTATTTT,CSPSRPDTQYF
TRBJ2-3,.,.,TRBV25-1,TGTGCCAGCAGTAGACGGAGGGAAACAGATACGCAGTATTTT,CASSRRRETDTQYF
TRBJ2-2,.,.,TRBV5-1,TGCGCCAGCAGCAGGGACCCACGGGGTCCCGGGGAGCTGTTTTTT,CASSRDPRGPGELFF
TRBJ1-2,.,.,TRBV6-6,TGTGCCAGCAGTCCGACCCCAACGGCTTTTAACTATGGCTACACCTTC,CASSPTPTAFNYGYTF
TRBJ2-5,TRBD1,once,TRBV7-2,TGTGCCAGCAGCTCCGGGACAGTAAAAGAGACCCAGTACTTC,CASSSGTVKETQYF
TRBJ1-1,.,few,TRBV19,TGTGCCAGTAGTATTCTACAAGCGAACACTGAAGCTTTCTTT,CASSILQANTEAFF
TRBJ1-2,.,.,TRBV29-1,TGCAGCGCCGGCCAGCAGCTAAGGAGTGGCTACACCTTC,CSAGQQLRSGYTF
TRBJ1-3,.,.,TRBV28,TGTGCCAGCAGACAGGGAAATGGAAACACCATATATTTT,CASRQGNGNTIYF